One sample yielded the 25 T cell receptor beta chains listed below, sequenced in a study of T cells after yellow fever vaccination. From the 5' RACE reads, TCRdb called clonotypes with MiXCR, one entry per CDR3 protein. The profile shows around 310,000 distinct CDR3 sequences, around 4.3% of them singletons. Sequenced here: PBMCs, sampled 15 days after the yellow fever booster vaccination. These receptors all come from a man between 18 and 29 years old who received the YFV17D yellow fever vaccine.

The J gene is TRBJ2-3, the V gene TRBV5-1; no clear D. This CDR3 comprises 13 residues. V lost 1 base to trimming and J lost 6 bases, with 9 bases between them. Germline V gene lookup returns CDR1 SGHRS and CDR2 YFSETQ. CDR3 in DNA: TGCGCCAGCAGCTTGTCCGCGGTGGATACGCAGTATTTT. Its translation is CASSLSAVDTQYF.

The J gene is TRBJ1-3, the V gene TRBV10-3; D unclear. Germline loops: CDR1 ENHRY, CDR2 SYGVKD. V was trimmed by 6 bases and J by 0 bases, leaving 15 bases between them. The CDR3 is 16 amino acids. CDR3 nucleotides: TGTGCCATCAGCAGAACGTTAATGAGCTCTGGAAACACCATATATTTT. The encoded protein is CAISRTLMSSGNTIYF.

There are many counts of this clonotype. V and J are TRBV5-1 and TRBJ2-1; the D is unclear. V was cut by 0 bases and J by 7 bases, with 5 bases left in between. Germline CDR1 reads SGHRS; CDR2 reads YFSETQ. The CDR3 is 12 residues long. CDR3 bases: TGCGCCAGCAGCTTGGAAGGGAATGAGCAGTTCTTC. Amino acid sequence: CASSLEGNEQFF.

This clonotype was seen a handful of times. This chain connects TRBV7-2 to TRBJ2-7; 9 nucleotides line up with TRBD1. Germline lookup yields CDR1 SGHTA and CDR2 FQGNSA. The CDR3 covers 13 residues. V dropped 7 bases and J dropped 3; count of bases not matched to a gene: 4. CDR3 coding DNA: TGTGCCAGCATCACAGGGGGCGGCTACGAGCAGTACTTC. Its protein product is CASITGGGYEQYF.

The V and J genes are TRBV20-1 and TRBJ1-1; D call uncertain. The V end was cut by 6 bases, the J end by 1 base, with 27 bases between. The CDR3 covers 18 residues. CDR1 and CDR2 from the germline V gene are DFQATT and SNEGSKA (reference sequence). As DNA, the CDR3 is TGCAGTGCCATCGACCTCTTCCGGGATCCCAGAGGGAACACTGAAGCTTTCTTT. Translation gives CSAIDLFRDPRGNTEAFF.

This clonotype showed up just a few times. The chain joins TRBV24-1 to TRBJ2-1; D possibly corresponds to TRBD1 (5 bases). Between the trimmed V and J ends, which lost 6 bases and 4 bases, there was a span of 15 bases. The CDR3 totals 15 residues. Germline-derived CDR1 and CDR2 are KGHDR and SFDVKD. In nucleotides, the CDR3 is TGTGCCACCAGTCCGACAGAAGGGGTTTACAATGAGCAGTTCTTC. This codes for CATSPTEGVYNEQFF.

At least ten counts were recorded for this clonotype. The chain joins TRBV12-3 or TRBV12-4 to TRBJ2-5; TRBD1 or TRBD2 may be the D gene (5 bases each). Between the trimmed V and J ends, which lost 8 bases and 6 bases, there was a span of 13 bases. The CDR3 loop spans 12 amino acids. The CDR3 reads CASRWGIQTQYF. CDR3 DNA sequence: TGTGCCAGCCGTTGGGGGATACAGACCCAGTACTTC.

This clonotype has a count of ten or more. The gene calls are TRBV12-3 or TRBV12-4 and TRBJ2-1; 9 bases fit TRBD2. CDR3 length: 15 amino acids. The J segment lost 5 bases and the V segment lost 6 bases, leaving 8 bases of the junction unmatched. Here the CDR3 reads CASRPLAGMNNEQFF. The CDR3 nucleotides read TGTGCCAGCAGGCCCCTAGCGGGGATGAACAATGAGCAGTTCTTC.

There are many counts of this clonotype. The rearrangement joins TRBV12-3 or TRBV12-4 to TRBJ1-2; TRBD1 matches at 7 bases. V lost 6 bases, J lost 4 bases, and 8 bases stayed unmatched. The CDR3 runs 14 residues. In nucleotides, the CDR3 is TGTGCCAGCAGATCGACAGGGACTGTCTATGGCTACACCTTC. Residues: CASRSTGTVYGYTF.

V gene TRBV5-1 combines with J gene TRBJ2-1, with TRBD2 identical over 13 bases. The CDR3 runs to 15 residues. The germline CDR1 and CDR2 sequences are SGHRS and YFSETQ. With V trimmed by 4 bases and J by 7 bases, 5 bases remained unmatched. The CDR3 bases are TGCGCCAGCAGCCGACTAGCGGGGGGAGGAAATGAGCAGTTCTTC. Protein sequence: CASSRLAGGGNEQFF.

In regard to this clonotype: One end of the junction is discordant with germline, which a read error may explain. This chain's CDR3 is CAWGGDRFLRGYAF. As DNA, the CDR3 is TGTGCCTGGGGGGGGGACAGGTTCCTGAGGGGCTACGCCTTC. The chain combines TRBV30 with TRBJ1-2, with 8 bases identical to TRBD1. The CDR3 has 14 residues. Germline CDR1 and CDR2: GTSNPN and SVGIG (reference sequence).

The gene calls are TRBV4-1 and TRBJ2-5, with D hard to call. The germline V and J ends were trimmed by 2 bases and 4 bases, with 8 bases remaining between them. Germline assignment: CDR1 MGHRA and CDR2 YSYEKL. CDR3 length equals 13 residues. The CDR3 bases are TGCGCCAGCAGCCAAAGTTGGGGAGAGACCCAGTACTTC. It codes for CASSQSWGETQYF.

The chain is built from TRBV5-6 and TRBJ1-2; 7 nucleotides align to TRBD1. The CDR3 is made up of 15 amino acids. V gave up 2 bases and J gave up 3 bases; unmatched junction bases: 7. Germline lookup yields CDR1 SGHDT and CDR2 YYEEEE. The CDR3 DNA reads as TGTGCCAGCAGCTTCCATCAACAGGGGTACTATGGCTACACCTTC. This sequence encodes CASSFHQQGYYGYTF.

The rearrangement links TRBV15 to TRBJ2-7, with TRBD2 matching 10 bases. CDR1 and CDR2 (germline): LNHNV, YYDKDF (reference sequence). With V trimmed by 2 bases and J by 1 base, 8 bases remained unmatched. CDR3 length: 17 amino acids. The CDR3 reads CATSRTYLAGVSYEQYF. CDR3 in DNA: TGTGCCACCAGCAGAACATATCTAGCGGGGGTTTCCTACGAGCAGTACTTC.

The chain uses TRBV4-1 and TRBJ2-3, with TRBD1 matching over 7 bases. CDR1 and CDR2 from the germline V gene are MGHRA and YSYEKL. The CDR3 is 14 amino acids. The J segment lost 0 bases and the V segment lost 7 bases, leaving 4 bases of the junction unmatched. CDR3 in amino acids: CASTETGSTDTQYF. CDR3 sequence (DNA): TGCGCCAGCACCGAGACAGGGAGCACAGATACGCAGTATTTT.

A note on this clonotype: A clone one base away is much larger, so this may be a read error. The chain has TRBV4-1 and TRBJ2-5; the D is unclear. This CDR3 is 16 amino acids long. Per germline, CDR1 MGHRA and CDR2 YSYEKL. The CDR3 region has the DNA TGCGCCAGCAGCCCAACACAAGCCATAGGTGCGGAGACCAAGTACTTC. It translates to CASSPTQAIGAETKYF.

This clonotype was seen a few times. CDR3 loop: CASPTRGGNQPQHF. As DNA, the CDR3 is TGTGCCAGCCCAACAAGAGGAGGCAATCAGCCCCAGCATTTT. The V and J genes are TRBV18 and TRBJ1-5; D is unresolved. CDR3 size: 14 residues. Germline V gene data show CDR1 as KGHSH and CDR2 as LQKENI. Trimming cost V 8 bases and J 2 bases, with 13 bases left between them.

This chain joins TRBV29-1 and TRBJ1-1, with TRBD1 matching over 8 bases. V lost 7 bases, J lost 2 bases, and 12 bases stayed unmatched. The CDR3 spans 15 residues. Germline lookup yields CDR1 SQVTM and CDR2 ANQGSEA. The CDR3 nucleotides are TGCAGCGGTTTCGGTGGACAGGGCGCTAACACTGAAGCTTTCTTT. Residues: CSGFGGQGANTEAFF.

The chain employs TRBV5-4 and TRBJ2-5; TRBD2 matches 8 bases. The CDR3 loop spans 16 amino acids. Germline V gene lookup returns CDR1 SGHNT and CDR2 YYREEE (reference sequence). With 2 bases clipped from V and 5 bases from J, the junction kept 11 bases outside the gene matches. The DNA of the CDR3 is TGTGCCAGCAGCTTAAGCGGGGGCGCCGGTTCGGAGACCCAGTACTTC. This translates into CASSLSGGAGSETQYF.

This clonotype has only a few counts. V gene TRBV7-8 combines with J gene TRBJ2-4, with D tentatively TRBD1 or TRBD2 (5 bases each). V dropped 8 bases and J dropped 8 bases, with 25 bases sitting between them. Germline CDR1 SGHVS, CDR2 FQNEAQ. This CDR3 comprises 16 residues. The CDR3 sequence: CASGYTRGGRKDIQYF. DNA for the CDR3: TGTGCCAGCGGATACACGAGGGGCGGCCGTAAGGACATTCAGTACTTC.

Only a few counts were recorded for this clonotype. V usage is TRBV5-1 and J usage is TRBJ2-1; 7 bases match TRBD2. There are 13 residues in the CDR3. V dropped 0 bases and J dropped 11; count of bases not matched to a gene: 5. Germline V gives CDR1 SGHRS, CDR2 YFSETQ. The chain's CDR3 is CASSLGGGPKQFF. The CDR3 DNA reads TGCGCCAGCAGCTTGGGGGGGGGACCTAAGCAGTTCTTC.

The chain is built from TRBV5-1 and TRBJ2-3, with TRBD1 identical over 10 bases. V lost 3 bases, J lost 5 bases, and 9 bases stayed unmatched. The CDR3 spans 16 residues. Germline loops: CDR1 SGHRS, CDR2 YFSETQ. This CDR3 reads CASSSQTGTGVDTQYF. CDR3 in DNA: TGCGCCAGCAGCTCCCAAACCGGGACAGGGGTAGATACGCAGTATTTT.

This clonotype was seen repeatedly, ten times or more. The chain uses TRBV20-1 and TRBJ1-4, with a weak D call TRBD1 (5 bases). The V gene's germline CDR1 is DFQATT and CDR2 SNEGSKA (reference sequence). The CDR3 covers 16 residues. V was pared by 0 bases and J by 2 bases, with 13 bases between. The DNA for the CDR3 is TGCAGTGCTAGAGATTTTCGAGGGGCCACTAATGAAAAACTGTTTTTT. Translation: CSARDFRGATNEKLFF.

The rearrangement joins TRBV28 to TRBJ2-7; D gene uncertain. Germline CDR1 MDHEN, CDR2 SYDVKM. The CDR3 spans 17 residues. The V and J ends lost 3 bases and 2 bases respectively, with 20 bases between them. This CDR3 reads CASSFTLFGQITYEQYF. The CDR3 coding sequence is TGTGCCAGCAGTTTTACCCTCTTTGGGCAGATTACCTACGAGCAGTACTTC.

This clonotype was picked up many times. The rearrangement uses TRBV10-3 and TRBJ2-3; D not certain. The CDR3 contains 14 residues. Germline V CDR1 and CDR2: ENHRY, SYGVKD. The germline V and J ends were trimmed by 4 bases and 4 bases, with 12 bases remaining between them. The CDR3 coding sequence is TGTGCCATCAGTGCGATCTGGCCGGCAGATACGCAGTATTTT. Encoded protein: CAISAIWPADTQYF.